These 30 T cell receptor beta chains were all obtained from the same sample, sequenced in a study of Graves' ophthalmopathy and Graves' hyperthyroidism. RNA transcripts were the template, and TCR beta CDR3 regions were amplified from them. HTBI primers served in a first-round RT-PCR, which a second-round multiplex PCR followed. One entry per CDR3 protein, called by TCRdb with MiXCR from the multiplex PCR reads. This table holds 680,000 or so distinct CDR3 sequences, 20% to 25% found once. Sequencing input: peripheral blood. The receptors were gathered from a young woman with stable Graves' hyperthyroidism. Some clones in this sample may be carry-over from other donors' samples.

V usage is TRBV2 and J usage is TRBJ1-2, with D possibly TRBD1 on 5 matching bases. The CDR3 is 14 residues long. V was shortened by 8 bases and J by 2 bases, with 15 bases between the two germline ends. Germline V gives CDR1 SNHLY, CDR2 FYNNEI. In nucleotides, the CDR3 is TGTGCCAGCTCGCGGGGCAATGGAAACTATGGCTACACCTTC. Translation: CASSRGNGNYGYTF.

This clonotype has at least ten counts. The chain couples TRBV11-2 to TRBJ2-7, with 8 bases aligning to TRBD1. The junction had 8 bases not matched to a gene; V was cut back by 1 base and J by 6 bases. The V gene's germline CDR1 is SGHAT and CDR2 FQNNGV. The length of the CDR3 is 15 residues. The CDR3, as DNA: TGTGCCAGCAGCTTAGGCCGGACAGGGATTGGCGAGCAGTACTTC. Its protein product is CASSLGRTGIGEQYF.

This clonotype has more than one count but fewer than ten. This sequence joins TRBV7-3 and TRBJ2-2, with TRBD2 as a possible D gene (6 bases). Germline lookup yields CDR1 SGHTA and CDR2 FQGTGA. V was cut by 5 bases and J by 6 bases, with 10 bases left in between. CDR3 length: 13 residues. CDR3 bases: TGTGCCAGCAGCCTACCGGGGGCCGGGGAGCTGTTTTTT. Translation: CASSLPGAGELFF.

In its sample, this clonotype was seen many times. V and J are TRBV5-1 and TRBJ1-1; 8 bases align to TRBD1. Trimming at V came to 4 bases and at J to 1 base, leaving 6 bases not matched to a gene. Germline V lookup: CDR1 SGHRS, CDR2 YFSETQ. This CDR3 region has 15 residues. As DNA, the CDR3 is TGCGCCAGCAGCGAAGGACAGGGATCGAACACTGAAGCTTTCTTT. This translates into CASSEGQGSNTEAFF.

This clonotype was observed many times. Written as DNA, the CDR3 is TGTGCCACCACTACTGGGGTAGGGGCGAACTATGGCTACACCTTC. It codes for CATTTGVGANYGYTF. The chain carries TRBV15 and TRBJ1-2, with D perhaps TRBD1 (5 bases). The V gene lost 7 bases and the J gene lost 2 bases, with 17 bases spanning the gap. Germline CDR1 is LNHNV and CDR2 is YYDKDF (reference sequence). The CDR3 runs to 15 residues.

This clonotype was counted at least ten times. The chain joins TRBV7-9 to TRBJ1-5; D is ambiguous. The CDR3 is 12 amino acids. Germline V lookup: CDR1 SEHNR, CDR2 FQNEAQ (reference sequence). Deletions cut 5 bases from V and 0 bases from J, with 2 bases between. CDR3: CASSLSNQPQHF. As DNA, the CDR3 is TGTGCCAGCAGCCTTAGCAATCAGCCCCAGCATTTT.

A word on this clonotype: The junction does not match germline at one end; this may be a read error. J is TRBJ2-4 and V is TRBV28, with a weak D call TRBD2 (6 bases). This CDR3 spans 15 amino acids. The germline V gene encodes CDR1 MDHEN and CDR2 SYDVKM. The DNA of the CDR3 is TGTGCCAGCAGCTTATCTGCGGGGTTCGTAAACATTCAGTACTTC. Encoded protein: CASSLSAGFVNIQYF.

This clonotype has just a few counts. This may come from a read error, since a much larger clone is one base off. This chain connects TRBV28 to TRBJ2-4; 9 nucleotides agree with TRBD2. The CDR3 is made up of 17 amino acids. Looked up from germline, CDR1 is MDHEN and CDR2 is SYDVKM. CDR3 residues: CACSLRPSGNVKNIQYF. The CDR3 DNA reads TGTGCCTGCAGCCTACGTCCTAGCGGGAATGTCAAAAACATTCAGTACTTC.

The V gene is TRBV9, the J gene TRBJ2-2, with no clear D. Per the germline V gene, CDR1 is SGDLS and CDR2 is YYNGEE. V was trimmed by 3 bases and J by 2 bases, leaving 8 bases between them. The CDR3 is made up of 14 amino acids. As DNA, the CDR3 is TGTGCCAGCAGCGAGTTGCGTAACACCGGGGAGCTGTTTTTT. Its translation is CASSELRNTGELFF.

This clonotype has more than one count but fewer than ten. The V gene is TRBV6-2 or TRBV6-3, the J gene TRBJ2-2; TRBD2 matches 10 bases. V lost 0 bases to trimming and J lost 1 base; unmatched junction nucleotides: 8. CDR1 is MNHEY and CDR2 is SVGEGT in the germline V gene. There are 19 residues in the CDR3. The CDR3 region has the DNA TGTGCCAGCAGTTACTCCCTAGCGGGAGATTTTGAGAACACCGGGGAGCTGTTTTTT. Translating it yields CASSYSLAGDFENTGELFF.

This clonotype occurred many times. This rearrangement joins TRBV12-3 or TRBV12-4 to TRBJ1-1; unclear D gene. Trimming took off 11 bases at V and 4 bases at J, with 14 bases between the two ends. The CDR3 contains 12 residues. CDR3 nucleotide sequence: TGTGCCTCGGAGGGTATTGGCACTGAAGCTTTCTTT. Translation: CASEGIGTEAFF.

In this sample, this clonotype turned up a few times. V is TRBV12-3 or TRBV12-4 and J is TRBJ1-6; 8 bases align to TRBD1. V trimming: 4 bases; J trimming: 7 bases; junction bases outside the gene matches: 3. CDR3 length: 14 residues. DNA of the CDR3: TGTGCCAGCAGTTCGACAGGGGCCAATTCACCCCTCCACTTT. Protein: CASSSTGANSPLHF.

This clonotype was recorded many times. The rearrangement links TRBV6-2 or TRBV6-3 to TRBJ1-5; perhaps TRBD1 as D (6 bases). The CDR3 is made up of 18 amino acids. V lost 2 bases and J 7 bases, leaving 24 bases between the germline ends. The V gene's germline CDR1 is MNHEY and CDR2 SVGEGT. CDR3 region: CASSYAPSQTGFGQPQHF. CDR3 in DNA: TGTGCCAGCAGTTACGCCCCAAGTCAAACAGGGTTTGGGCAGCCCCAGCATTTT.

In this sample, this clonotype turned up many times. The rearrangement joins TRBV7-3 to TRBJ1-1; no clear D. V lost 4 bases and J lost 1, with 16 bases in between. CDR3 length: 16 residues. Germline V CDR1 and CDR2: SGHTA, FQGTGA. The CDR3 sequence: CASSYLHATQNTEAFF. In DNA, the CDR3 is TGTGCCAGCAGCTATTTACATGCGACTCAGAACACTGAAGCTTTCTTT. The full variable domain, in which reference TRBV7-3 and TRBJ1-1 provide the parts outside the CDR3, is GAGVSQTPSNKVTEKGKYVELRCDPISGHTALYWYRQSLGQGPEFLIYFQGTGAADDSGLPNDRFFAVRPEGSVSTLKIQRTERGDSAVYLCASSYLHATQNTEAFFGQGTRLTVV.

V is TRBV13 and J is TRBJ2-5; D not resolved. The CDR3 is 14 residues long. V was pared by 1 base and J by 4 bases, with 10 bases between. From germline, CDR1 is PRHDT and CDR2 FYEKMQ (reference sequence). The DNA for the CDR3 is TGTGCCAGCAGCTTAGAGGCCTCGGGAGAGACCCAGTACTTC. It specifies CASSLEASGETQYF.

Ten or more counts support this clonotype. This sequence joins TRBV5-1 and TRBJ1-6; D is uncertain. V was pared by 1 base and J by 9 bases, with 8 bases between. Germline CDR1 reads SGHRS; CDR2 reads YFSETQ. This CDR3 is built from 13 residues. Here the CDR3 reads CASSLTAGSPLHF. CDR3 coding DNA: TGCGCCAGCAGCTTGACGGCTGGTTCACCCCTCCACTTT.

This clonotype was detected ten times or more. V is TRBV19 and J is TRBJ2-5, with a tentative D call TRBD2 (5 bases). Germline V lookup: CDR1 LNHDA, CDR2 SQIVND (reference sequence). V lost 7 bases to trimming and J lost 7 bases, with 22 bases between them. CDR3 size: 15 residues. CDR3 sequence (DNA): TGTGCCAGTACCCCCACGGGAACGTCAATCGGGACCCAGTACTTC. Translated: CASTPTGTSIGTQYF.

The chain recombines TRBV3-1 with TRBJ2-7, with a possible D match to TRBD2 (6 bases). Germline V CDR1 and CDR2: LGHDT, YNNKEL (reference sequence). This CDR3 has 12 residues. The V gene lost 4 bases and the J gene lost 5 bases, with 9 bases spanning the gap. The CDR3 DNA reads TGTGCCAGCAGCCTGGAGGGCCACGAGCAGTACTTC. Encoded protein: CASSLEGHEQYF.

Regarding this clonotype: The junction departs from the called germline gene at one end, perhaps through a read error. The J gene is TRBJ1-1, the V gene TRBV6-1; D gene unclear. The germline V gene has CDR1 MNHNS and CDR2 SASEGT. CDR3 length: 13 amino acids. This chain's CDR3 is CAISGERNTEAFF. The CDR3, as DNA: TGTGCCATCAGTGGTGAGAGGAACACTGAAGCTTTCTTT.

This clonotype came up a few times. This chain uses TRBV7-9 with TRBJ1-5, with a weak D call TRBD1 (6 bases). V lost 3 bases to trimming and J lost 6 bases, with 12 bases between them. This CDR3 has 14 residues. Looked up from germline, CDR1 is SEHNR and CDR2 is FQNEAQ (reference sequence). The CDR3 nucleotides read TGTGCCAGCAGCTTCGAGGGGGTAGGTCAGCCCCAGCATTTT. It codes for CASSFEGVGQPQHF.

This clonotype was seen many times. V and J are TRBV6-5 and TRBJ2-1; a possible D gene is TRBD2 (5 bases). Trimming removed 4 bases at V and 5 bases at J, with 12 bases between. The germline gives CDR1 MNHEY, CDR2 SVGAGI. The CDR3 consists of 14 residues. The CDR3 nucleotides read TGTGCCAGCAGTTGGGCGGGTAAAGACAATGAGCAGTTCTTC. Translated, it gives CASSWAGKDNEQFF.

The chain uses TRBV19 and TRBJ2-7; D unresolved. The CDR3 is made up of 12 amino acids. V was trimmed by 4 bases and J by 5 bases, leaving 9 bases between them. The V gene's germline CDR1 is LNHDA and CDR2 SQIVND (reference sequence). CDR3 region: CASSTRGDEQYF. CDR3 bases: TGTGCCAGTAGTACACGTGGGGACGAGCAGTACTTC.

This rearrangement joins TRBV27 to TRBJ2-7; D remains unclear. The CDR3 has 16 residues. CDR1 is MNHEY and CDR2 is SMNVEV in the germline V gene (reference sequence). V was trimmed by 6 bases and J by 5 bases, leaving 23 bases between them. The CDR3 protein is CASSQLSLSSLHEQYF. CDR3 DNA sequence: TGTGCCAGCAGCCAATTATCCCTTTCCTCCCTTCACGAGCAGTACTTC.

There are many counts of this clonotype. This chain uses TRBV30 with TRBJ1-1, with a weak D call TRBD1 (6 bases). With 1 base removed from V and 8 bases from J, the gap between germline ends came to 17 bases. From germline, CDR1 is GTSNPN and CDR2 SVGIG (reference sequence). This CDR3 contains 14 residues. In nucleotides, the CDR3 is TGTGCCTGGAGTGACACACCGGGGGCCTCAGAAGCTTTCTTT. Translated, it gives CAWSDTPGASEAFF.

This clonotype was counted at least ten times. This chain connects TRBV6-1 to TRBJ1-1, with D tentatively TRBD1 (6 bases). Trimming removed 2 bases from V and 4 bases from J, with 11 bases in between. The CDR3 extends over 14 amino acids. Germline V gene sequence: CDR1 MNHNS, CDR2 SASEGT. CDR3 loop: CASSEYRGGTEAFF. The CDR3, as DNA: TGTGCCAGCAGTGAATATAGGGGGGGCACTGAAGCTTTCTTT.

In DNA, the CDR3 is TGTGCCTGGAGGGACAGGGGAAGGGGTAGCACTGAAGCTTTCTTT. Amino acids: CAWRDRGRGSTEAFF. The rearrangement uses TRBV30 and TRBJ1-1; 9 bases agree with TRBD1. The V segment lost 3 bases and the J segment 4 bases; nucleotides outside the gene matches: 9. The CDR3 runs 15 residues. Germline V gene sequence: CDR1 GTSNPN, CDR2 SVGIG (reference sequence).

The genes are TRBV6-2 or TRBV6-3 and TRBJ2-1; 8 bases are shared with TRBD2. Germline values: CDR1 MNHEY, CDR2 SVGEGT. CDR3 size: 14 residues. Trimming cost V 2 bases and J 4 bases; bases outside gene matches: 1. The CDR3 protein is CASSYKREYNEQFF. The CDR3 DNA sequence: TGTGCCAGCAGTTACAAGCGGGAGTACAATGAGCAGTTCTTC.

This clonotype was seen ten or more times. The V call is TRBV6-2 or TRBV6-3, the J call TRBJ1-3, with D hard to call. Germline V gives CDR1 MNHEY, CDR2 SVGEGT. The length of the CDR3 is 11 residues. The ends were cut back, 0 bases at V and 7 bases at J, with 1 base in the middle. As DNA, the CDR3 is TGTGCCAGCAGTTACTCCAACACCATATATTTT. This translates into CASSYSNTIYF.

CDR3: CASRQLRNSYEQYF. CDR3 coding DNA: TGTGCCAGCAGACAGCTACGAAACTCCTACGAGCAGTACTTC. The chain couples TRBV10-3 to TRBJ2-7; D possibly corresponds to TRBD1 (5 bases). V was cut by 10 bases and J by 0 bases, with 16 bases left in between. Germline V gives CDR1 ENHRY, CDR2 SYGVKD. The CDR3 has 14 amino acids.

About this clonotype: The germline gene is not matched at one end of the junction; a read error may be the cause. For the CDR3, the DNA is TGTGCCAGCAGCTTGGCCACACCAGGGGAGACCCAGGACTTC. This codes for CASSLATPGETQDF. The chain recombines TRBV5-6 with TRBJ2-5; D might be TRBD1 (6 bases). The CDR3 has 14 amino acids. Germline CDR1 SGHDT, CDR2 YYEEEE.